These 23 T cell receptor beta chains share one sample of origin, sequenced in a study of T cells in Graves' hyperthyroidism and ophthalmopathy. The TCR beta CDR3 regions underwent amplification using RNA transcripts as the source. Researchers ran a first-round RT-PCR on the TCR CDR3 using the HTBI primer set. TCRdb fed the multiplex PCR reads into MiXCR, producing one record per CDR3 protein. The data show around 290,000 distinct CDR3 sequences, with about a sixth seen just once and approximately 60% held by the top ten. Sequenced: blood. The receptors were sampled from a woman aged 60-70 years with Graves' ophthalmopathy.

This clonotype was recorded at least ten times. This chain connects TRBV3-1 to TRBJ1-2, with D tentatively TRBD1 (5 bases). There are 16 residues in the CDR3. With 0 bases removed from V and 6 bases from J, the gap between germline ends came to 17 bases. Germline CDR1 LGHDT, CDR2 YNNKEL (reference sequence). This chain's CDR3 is CASSQDLWAGRNGYTF. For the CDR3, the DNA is TGTGCCAGCAGCCAAGATCTATGGGCAGGGAGGAATGGCTACACCTTC.

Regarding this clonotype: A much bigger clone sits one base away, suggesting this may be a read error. CDR3 DNA: TGTCCCAGCAGAACAGGGATCCGGACTGAAGCTTTCTTT. This sequence encodes CPSRTGIRTEAFF. This chain connects TRBV28 to TRBJ1-1; possibly TRBD1 for D (6 bases). CDR3 size: 13 residues. The germline gives CDR1 MDHEN, CDR2 SYDVKM. The full variable domain, in which reference TRBV28 and TRBJ1-1 provide the parts outside the CDR3, is DVKVTQSSRYLVKRTGEKVFLECVQDMDHENMFWYRQDPGLGLRLIYFSYDVKMKEKGDIPEGYSVSREKKERFSLILESASTNQTSMYLCPSRTGIRTEAFFGQGTRLTVV.

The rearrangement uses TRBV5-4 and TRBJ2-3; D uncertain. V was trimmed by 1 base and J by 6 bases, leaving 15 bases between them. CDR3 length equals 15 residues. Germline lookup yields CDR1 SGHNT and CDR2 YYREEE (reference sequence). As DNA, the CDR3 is TGTGCCAGCAGCTTGAAAGTGATCGAGTCCGATACGCAGTATTTT. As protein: CASSLKVIESDTQYF.

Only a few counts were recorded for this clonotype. Here the CDR3 DNA reads TGTGCCAGCAGTTTTCACAGGGCGAATTCACCCCTCCACTTT. Translated: CASSFHRANSPLHF. This chain links TRBV27 with TRBJ1-6; D is perhaps TRBD1 (6 bases). Trimming stripped 3 bases from V and 7 bases from J, with 10 bases between. Per the germline V gene, CDR1 is MNHEY and CDR2 is SMNVEV (reference sequence). CDR3 size: 14 residues.

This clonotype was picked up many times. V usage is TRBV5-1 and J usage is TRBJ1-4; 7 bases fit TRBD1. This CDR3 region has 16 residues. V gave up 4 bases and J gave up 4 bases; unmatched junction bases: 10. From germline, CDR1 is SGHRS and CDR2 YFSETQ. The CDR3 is CASSTQPGQSNEKLFF. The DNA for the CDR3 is TGCGCCAGCAGCACGCAGCCGGGACAGAGTAATGAAAAACTGTTTTTT.

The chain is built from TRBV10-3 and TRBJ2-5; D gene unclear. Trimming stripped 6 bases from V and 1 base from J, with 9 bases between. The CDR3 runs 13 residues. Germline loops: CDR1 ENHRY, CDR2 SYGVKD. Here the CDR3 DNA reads TGTGCCATCAGGGGAAGGGCCCAAGAGACCCAGTACTTC. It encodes CAIRGRAQETQYF.

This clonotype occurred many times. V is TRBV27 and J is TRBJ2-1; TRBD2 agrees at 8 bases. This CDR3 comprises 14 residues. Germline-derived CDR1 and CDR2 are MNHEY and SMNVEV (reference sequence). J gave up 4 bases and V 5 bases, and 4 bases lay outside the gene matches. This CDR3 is CASSRTGGYNEQFF. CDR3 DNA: TGTGCCAGCAGTCGCACGGGGGGGTACAATGAGCAGTTCTTC.

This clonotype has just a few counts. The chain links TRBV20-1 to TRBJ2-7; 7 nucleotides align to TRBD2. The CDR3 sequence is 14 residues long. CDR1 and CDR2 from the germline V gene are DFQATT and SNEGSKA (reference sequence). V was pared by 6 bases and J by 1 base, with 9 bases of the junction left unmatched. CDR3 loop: CSAASGLASYEQYF. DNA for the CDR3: TGCAGTGCGGCTAGCGGTCTGGCGTCCTACGAGCAGTACTTC.

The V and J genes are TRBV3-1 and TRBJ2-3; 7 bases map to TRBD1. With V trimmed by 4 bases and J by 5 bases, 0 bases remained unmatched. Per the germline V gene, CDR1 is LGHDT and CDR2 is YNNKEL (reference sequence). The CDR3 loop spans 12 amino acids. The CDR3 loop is CASSRQGDTQYF. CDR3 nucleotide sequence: TGTGCCAGCAGCCGACAGGGAGATACGCAGTATTTT.

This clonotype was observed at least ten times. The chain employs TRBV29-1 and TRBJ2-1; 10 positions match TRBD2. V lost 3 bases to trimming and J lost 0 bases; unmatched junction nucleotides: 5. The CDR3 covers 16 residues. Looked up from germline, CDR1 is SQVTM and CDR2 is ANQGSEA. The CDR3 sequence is CSVEASGRLSYNEQFF. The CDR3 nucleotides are TGCAGCGTTGAGGCTAGCGGGAGACTCTCCTACAATGAGCAGTTCTTC.

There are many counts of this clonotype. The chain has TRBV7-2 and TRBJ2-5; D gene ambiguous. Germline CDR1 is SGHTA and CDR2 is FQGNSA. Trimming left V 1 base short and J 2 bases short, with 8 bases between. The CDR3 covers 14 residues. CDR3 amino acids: CASSLGFGQETQYF. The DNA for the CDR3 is TGTGCCAGCAGCTTAGGTTTTGGGCAAGAGACCCAGTACTTC. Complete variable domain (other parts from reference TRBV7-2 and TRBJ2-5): GAGVSQSPSNKVTEKGKDVELRCDPISGHTALYWYRQSLGQGLEFLIYFQGNSAPDKSGLPSDRFSAERTGGSVSTLTIQRTQQEDSAVYLCASSLGFGQETQYFGPGTRLLVL.

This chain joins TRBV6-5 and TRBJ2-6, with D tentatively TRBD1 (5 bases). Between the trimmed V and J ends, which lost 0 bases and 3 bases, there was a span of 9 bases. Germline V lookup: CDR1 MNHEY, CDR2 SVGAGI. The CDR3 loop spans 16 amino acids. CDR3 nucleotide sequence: TGTGCCAGCAGTTACTCGCAGGGTTATGGGGCCAACGTCCTGACTTTC. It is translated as CASSYSQGYGANVLTF.

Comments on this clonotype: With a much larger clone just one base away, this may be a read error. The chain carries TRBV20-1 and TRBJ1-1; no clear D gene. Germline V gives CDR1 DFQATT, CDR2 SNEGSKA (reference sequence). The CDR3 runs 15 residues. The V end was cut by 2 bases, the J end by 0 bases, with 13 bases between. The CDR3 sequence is CSARNSRILNTEAFF. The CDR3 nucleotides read TGCAGTGCTAGAAATTCCCGGATCCTGAACACTGAAGCTTTCTTT.

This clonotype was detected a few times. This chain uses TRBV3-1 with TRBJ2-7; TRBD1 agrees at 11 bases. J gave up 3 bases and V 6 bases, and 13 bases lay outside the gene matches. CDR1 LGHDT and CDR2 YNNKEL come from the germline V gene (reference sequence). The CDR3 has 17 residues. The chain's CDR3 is CASRVENTGTGGYEQYF. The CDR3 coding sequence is TGTGCCAGCAGGGTCGAAAATACCGGGACAGGGGGCTACGAGCAGTACTTC.

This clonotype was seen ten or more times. The CDR3 DNA reads TGTGCCAGCAGCCCTAACAGGGACTATGGCTACACCTTC. Translated: CASSPNRDYGYTF. This rearrangement joins TRBV28 to TRBJ1-2, with D possibly matching TRBD1 (6 bases). The length of the CDR3 is 13 residues. CDR1 and CDR2 (germline): MDHEN, SYDVKM. V was cut by 6 bases and J by 3 bases, with 11 bases left in between.

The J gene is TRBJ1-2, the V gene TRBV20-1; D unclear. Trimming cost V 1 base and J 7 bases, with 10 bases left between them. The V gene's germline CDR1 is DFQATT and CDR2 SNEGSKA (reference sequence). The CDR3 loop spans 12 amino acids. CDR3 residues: CSARVLSGGYTF. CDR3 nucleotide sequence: TGCAGTGCTAGAGTTCTGTCGGGTGGCTACACCTTC.

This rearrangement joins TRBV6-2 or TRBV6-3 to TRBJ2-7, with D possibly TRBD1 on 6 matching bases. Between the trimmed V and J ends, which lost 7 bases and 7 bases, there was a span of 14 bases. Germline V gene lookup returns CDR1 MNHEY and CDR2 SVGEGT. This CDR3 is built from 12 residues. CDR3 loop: CASTQGYNEQYF. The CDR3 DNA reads TGTGCCAGCACCCAGGGGTATAATGAGCAGTACTTC.

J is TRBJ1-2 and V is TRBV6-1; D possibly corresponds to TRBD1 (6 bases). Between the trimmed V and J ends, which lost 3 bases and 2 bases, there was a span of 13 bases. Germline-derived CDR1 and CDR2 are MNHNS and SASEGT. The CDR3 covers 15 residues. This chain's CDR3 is CASSEGAGSNYGYTF. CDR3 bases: TGTGCCAGCAGTGAGGGGGCCGGCTCCAACTATGGCTACACCTTC.

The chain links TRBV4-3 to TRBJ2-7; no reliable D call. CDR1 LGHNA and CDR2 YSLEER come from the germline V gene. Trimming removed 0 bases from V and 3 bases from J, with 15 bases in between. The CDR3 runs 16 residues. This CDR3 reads CASSQDSAPTGYEQYF. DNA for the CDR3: TGCGCCAGCAGCCAAGATTCGGCACCAACGGGCTACGAGCAGTACTTC.

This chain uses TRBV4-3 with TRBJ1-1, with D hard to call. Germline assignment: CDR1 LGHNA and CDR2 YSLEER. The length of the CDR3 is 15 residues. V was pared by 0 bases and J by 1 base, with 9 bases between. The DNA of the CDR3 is TGCGCCAGCAGCCAAGATTTCTGGAGGAACACTGAAGCTTTCTTT. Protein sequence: CASSQDFWRNTEAFF.

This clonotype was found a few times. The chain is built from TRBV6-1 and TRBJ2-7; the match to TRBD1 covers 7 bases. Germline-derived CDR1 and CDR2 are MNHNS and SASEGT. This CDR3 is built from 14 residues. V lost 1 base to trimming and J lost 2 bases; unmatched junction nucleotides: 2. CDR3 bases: TGTGCCAGCAGTGAAGGGGGGACAGCCTACGAGCAGTACTTC. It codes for CASSEGGTAYEQYF.

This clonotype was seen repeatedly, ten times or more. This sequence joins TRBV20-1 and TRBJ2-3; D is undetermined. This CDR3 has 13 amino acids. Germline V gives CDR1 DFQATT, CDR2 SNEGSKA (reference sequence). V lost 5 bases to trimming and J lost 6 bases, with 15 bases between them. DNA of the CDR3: TGCAGTGCTCAGTACATAACTGTGGATACGCAGTATTTT. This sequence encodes CSAQYITVDTQYF.

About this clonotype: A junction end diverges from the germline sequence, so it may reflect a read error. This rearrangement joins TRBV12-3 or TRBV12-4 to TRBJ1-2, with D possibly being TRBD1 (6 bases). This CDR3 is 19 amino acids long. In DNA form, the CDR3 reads TGTGCCTGCAGTTCAATCTTCTCTGGGACAAGACCCCTTAACTATGGCTACACCTTC. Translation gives CACSSIFSGTRPLNYGYTF.